This is a list of T cell receptor beta chains from one sample in a study of cytomegalovirus exposure and HLA in healthy donors. Measured with immunoSEQ multiplex PCR; TCRdb has only the in-frame clones, and not every one. The table has approximately 150,000 clones, about 75% seen once. Sequenced input: PBMCs. All receptors come from a woman younger than 45 in good health and CMV-seronegative. The CDR3 runs from the conserved cysteine through the conserved F or W. The D gene is left open where the match is weak. Clone size is not always given. Where it is, it says once, few, many or a class for expanded clones.

>TRBJ1-2|NA|TRBV5-1|TRBD1
TGCGCCAGCAGCTCAACAGGGGAGTCTTGGAATGGCTACACCTTC
CASSSTGESWNGYTF
>TRBJ1-2|NA|TRBV9|TRBD1
TGTGCCAGCAGCGTCCCGGGACAGAATGGCTACACCTTC
CASSVPGQNGYTF
>TRBJ2-1|NA|TRBV27|NA
TGTGCCAGCACCCGCGCCAGGGGTAACTCCTACAATGAGCAGTTCTTC
CASTRARGNSYNEQFF
>TRBJ2-3|NA|TRBV5-4|NA
TGTGCCAGCAGCTTTAGTCGGGGGTCAGATACGCAGTATTTT
CASSFSRGSDTQYF
>TRBJ2-5|NA|TRBV6-6|NA
TGTGCCAGCAGGGATCGGACACAGGGAGAGACCCAGTACTTC
CASRDRTQGETQYF
>TRBJ2-7|NA|TRBV29-1|NA
TGCAGCGTTCGGGACACATCCTACGAGCAGTACTTC
CSVRDTSYEQYF
>TRBJ2-2|NA|TRBV5-1|NA
TGCGCCAGCAGCTTGCCGCTCGCGACCGGGGAGCTGTTTTTT
CASSLPLATGELFF
>TRBJ2-7|NA|TRBV5-4|NA
TGTGCCAGCAGCGTGACAGATCGTGACTACGAGCAGTACTTC
CASSVTDRDYEQYF
>TRBJ2-5|NA|TRBV30|NA
TGTGCCTGGAGTACTACTAGGGAGACCCAGTACTTC
CAWSTTRETQYF
>TRBJ2-1|once|TRBV4-2|TRBD2
TGTGCCAGCAGCCAAGATTGGACTAGCGGGGGGGGAGCCAATGAGCAGTTCTTC
CASSQDWTSGGGANEQFF